This T cell receptor (beta chain) was profiled in a study of OX40 agonist ivuxolimab in advanced cancers. Findings and limits, study-wide: On average, a greater number of expanded clones characterised CD8+ T cells relative to CD4+. Compared with others, partial responders at 0.1-3.0 mg/kg displayed clonal expansion among the lowest.

Individuals having autoimmune disease history or systemic immunosuppression were not enrolled. Drawing of blood for sampling happened at baseline, at cycle 4 day 1, and at cycle 7 day 1. With regard to this clone: Its antigen is unknown.

Clones were sequenced by immunoSEQ multiplex PCR, and TCRdb holds only the in-frame ones, with some missing. The table includes over 95,000 clones, roughly 95% detected once. The TCR was taken from an adult with an advanced solid tumor such as melanoma, head and neck, liver or kidney cancer. Source: CD4+ or CD8+ T cells sorted from blood, taken in a trial of the OX40 agonist ivuxolimab.

CDR3 region: CASSSEQEYNQPQHF. The CDR3 DNA follows: TGTGCCAGCAGTTCCGAACAGGAATACAATCAGCCCCAGCATTTT. The genes are TRBV27 and TRBJ1-5; perhaps TRBD1 as D (5 bases). This CDR3 contains 15 residues. Trimming pared 4 bases from V and 3 bases from J, leaving 13 bases between. The germline V gene encodes CDR1 MNHEY and CDR2 SMNVEV (reference sequence).